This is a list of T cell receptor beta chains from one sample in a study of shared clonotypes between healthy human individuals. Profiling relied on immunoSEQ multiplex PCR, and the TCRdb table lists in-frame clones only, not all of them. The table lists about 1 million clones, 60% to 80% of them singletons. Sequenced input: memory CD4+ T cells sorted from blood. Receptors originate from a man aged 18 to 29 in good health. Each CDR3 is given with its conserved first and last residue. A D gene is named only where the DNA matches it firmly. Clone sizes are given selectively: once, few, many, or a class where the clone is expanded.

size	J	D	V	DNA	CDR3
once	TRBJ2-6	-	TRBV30	TGTGCCTGGAGTGCAACAAGCTCTGGGGCCAACGTCCTGACTTTC	CAWSATSSGANVLTF
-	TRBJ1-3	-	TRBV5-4	TGTGCCAGCAGCCCGACAGATACCTCTGGAAACACCATATATTTT	CASSPTDTSGNTIYF
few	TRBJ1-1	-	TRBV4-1	TGCGCCAGCAGCCAAGTCACGGGGGGGAAGAACACTGAAGCTTTCTTT	CASSQVTGGKNTEAFF
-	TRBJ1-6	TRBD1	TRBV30	TGTGCCTGGAGTGTGGGACAGGGGGTCTATAATTCACCCCTCCACTTT	CAWSVGQGVYNSPLHF
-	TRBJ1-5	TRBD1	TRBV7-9	TGTGCCAGCAGCCAGGGGGCGGGACAGCCCCAGCATTTT	CASSQGAGQPQHF
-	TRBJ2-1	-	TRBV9	TGTGCCAGCAGACCGAACGAGGGACCCCCCTCCAATGAGCAGTTCTTC	CASRPNEGPPSNEQFF
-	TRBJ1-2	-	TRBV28	TGTGCCAGCAAAGGGGGTGGCTATGGCTACACCTTC	CASKGGGYGYTF
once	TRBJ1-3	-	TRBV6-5	TGTGCCAGCAGCCTGACATTAGCTGGAAACACCATATATTTT	CASSLTLAGNTIYF
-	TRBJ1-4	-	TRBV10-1	TGCGCCAGCAGTGAGTCGGCGGGGAAACTGTTTTTT	CASSESAGKLFF
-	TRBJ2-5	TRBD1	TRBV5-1	TGCGCCAGCAGCTTGGCAGGGGGCCGGGGAGAGACCCAGTACTTC	CASSLAGGRGETQYF
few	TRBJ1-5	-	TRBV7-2	TGTGCCAGCAGCGGGAGGGGGGGGACTCAGCCCCAGCATTTT	CASSGRGGTQPQHF
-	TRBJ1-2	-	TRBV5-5	TGTGCCAGCAGCTTGGTCTGGTCAGGGAACTATGGCTACACCTTC	CASSLVWSGNYGYTF
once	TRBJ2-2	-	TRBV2	TGTGCCAGCAGTGAATCGGTCACCGGGGAGCTGTTTTTT	CASSESVTGELFF
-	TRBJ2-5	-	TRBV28	TGTGCCAGCAGTTACGGCTTAAGACAGGAGACCCAGTACTTC	CASSYGLRQETQYF
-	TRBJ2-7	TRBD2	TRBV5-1	TGCGCCAGCAGCGGTGGACTAGCGGGAACCTACGAGCAGTACTTC	CASSGGLAGTYEQYF
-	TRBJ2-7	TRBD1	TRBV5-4	TGTGCCAGCAGCTTGGGACAGGGGGTCGCCTACGAGCAGTACTTC	CASSLGQGVAYEQYF
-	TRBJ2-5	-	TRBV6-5	TGTGCCACCTCCACCAGAGAGACCCAGTACTTC	CATSTRETQYF
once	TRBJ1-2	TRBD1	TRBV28	TGTGCCAGCAGTTTGGGACAGAACTATGGCTACACCTTC	CASSLGQNYGYTF
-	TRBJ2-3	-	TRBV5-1	TGCGCCAGCAGCTTGGAGGCCCGTAGCACAGATACGCAGTATTTT	CASSLEARSTDTQYF
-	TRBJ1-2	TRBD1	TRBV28	TGTGCCAGCAGTACACGACAGGGGGCGTTTGTCTATGGCTACACCTTC	CASSTRQGAFVYGYTF
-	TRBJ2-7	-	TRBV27	TGTGCCAGCAGTTTATCTCGGGACTTCACGGAGCAGTACTTC	CASSLSRDFTEQYF
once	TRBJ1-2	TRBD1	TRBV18	TGTGCCAGCTCAGACAACAGGGGTTATGGCTACACCTTC	CASSDNRGYGYTF
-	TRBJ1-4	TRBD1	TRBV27	TGTGCCAGCAGTAAAGACAGGGGGATGGGTGAAAAACTGTTTTTT	CASSKDRGMGEKLFF
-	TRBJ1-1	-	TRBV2	TGTGCCAGCAGTTCTTCCGGGCCTGAAGCTTTCTTT	CASSSSGPEAFF
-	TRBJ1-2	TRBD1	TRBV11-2	TGTGCCAGCAGCTTACACGGACAGGGGACGGGCTACACCTTC	CASSLHGQGTGYTF
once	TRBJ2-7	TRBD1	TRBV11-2	TGTGCCAGCAGCTCCCGGGGCGACAGGGCGAAGCAGTACTTC	CASSSRGDRAKQYF
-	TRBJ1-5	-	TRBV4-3	TGCGCCAGCAGCCAAGAACGAGGTCAGCCCCAGCATTTT	CASSQERGQPQHF
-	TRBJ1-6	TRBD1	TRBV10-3	TGTGCCATCAGCCCGGGACAGACAAATTCACCCCTCCACTTT	CAISPGQTNSPLHF
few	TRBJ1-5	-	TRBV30	TGTGCCTGGTCCGGGGAGGGCAATCAGCCCCAGCATTTT	CAWSGEGNQPQHF
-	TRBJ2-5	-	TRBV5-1	TGCGCCAGCAGCTCTCTTATTTCCCCCAACTCGGGTCAGGAGACCCAGTACTTC	CASSSLISPNSGQETQYF
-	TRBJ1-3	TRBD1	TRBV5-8	TGTGCCAGCAGCTACGACAGGGGAAGAAACACCATATATTTT	CASSYDRGRNTIYF
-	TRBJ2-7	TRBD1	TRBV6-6	TGTGCCAGCAGTTACTCAGGGGGCGATCGTTCCTACGAGCAGTACTTC	CASSYSGGDRSYEQYF
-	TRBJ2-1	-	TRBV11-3	TGTGCCAGCAGCTTAGTAGGTAGCGGTTACAATGAGCAGTTCTTC	CASSLVGSGYNEQFF
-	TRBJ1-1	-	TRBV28	TGTGCCAGCAGTGTCCGACAGCTGAACACTGAAGCTTTCTTT	CASSVRQLNTEAFF
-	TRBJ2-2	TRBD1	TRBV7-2	TGTGCCAGCAGCTTAGCGGGACAGGGGGTCGGGGAGCTGTTTTTT	CASSLAGQGVGELFF
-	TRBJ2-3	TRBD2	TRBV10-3	TGTGCCACTTCCGGGACTAGCGGGATATATACGCAGTATTTT	CATSGTSGIYTQYF
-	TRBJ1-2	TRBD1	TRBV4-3	TGCGCCAGCAGCCAAGACGGGGCCACAGGGGCTGGCTACACCTTC	CASSQDGATGAGYTF
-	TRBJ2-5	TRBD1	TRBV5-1	TGCGCCAGCAGCCCCGGACAGGGTGCAGAGACCCAGTACTTC	CASSPGQGAETQYF
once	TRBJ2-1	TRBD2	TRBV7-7	TGTGCTAGCAGCCTAGGGACTAGGGGCGATGAGCAGTTCTTC	CASSLGTRGDEQFF
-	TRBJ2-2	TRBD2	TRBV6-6	TGTGCCAGCAACCCGCTAGCGGGGACTGGGACCGGGGAGCTGTTTTTT	CASNPLAGTGTGELFF
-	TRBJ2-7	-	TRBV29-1	TGCAGCGTGCCAGGGGTCGAGCAGTACTTC	CSVPGVEQYF
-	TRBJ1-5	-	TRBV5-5	TGTGCCAGCAGCTTGGAAGGTGGTCAGCCCCAGCATTTT	CASSLEGGQPQHF
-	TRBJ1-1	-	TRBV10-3	TGTGCCATCAGACAAGGAGGAACTGAAGCTTTCTTT	CAIRQGGTEAFF
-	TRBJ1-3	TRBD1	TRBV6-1	TGTGCCAGCAGTGGTCAGGGGGGTGGAAACACCATATATTTT	CASSGQGGGNTIYF
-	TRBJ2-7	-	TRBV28	TGTGCCAGCAGTTTGTCCGGGCCAGGGGGGGAGCAGTACTTC	CASSLSGPGGEQYF
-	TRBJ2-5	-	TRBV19	TGTGCCAGTAGCCCGGGGCCTTACCCCCTCCAAGAGACCCAGTACTTC	CASSPGPYPLQETQYF
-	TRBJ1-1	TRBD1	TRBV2	TGTGCCAGCAACCAGGACAGGGGAGGCACTGAAGCTTTCTTT	CASNQDRGGTEAFF
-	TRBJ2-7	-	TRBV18	TGTGCCAGCTCACCACCCGAAACGTCAACCTACGAGCAGTACTTC	CASSPPETSTYEQYF
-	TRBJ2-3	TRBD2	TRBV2	TGTGCCGACCGGACTAGCGGGGGAATCCAGGGTACGCAGTATTTT	CADRTSGGIQGTQYF
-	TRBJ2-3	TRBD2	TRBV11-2	TGTGCCAGCAGCCCCGAGGGAGGGAGGTGGACGCAGTATTTT	CASSPEGGRWTQYF
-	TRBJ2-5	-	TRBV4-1	TGCGCCAGCAGCCAATCAGGGTTAGAGACCCAGTACTTC	CASSQSGLETQYF
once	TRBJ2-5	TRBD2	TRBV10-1	TGCGCCAGCAGTCGTAGCGGGAGGGAAGAGACCCAGTACTTC	CASSRSGREETQYF
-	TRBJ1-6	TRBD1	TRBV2	TGTGCCAGCAGCGGACAGGGGGCGCAGAAAGGGTCACCCCTCCACTTT	CASSGQGAQKGSPLHF
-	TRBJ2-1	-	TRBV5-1	TGCGCCAGCAGCGTCCTCAATGAGCAGTTCTTC	CASSVLNEQFF
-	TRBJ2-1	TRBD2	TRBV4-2	TGTGCCAGCAGCCTCCTCCGGGACTACGACAATGAGCAGTTCTTC	CASSLLRDYDNEQFF
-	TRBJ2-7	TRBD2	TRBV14	TGTGCCAGTAGCCGGGGACTAGCGGGAGTACCTTCCTACGAGCAGTACTTC	CASSRGLAGVPSYEQYF
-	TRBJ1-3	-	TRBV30	TGTGCCTGGAGTGTACGGGGCAGGCGGTTCTCTGGAAACACCATATATTTT	CAWSVRGRRFSGNTIYF
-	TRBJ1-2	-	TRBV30	TGTGCCTGGAGTCGCAACTATGGCTACACCTTC	CAWSRNYGYTF